Listed below are T cell receptor beta chains from one sample, sequenced in a study of identical twins. TCRdb processed the 5' RACE reads anew with MiXCR; each CDR3 protein has one entry. The sample consists of about 790,000 distinct CDR3 sequences, 15% to 20% of them appearing once. The sample was also linked to a second study, of T cells expressing NK-cell markers.

Sequencing was performed on PBMCs. These TCRs come from a woman aged 18-29 years in good health. CDR3s include the opening cysteine and the closing phenylalanine or tryptophan. The order of the fields is V gene, J gene, clone size, CDR3 length, D gene, CDR3 protein, CDR3 DNA. The D gene is left open where the match is weak. The listing skips clone size in some rows; elsewhere it reads once, few, many or a size class.

V gene: TRBV20-1
J gene: TRBJ2-7
clone size: many
CDR3 length: 17
D gene: TRBD2
CDR3 protein: CSATGGDAFQIGYEQYF
CDR3 DNA: TGCAGTGCAACTGGGGGGGACGCTTTTCAGATAGGCTACGAGCAGTACTTC

V gene: TRBV4-3
J gene: TRBJ2-1
clone size: few
CDR3 length: 14
D gene: TRBD2
CDR3 protein: CASSFSGGWNEQFF
CDR3 DNA: TGCGCCAGTAGCTTTTCGGGAGGGTGGAATGAGCAGTTCTTC

V gene: TRBV9
J gene: TRBJ2-1
clone size: .
CDR3 length: 16
D gene: .
CDR3 protein: CASSVTHRAHYNEQFF
CDR3 DNA: TGTGCCAGCAGCGTAACCCACAGGGCTCACTACAATGAGCAGTTCTTC

V gene: TRBV5-1
J gene: TRBJ2-7
clone size: .
CDR3 length: 16
D gene: TRBD2
CDR3 protein: CASSGLAGILNGEQYF
CDR3 DNA: TGCGCCAGCAGCGGACTAGCGGGAATTCTCAACGGCGAGCAGTACTTC

V gene: TRBV12-3/TRBV12-4
J gene: TRBJ2-3
clone size: .
CDR3 length: 16
D gene: TRBD2
CDR3 protein: CASSPRLAGVKDTQYF
CDR3 DNA: TGTGCCAGCAGTCCGAGACTAGCGGGAGTAAAAGATACGCAGTATTTT

V gene: TRBV20-1
J gene: TRBJ2-1
clone size: .
CDR3 length: 16
D gene: TRBD2
CDR3 protein: CSARDNSGSAYNEQFF
CDR3 DNA: TGCAGTGCTAGAGACAATAGCGGGAGCGCCTACAATGAGCAGTTCTTC

V gene: TRBV11-2
J gene: TRBJ1-1
clone size: .
CDR3 length: 15
D gene: .
CDR3 protein: CASSQGTAGSTEAFF
CDR3 DNA: TGTGCCAGCAGCCAGGGGACCGCCGGGAGCACTGAAGCTTTCTTT

V gene: TRBV11-2
J gene: TRBJ2-5
clone size: .
CDR3 length: 18
D gene: TRBD2
CDR3 protein: CASSLLAGGPNFVKTQYF
CDR3 DNA: TGTGCCAGCAGCTTACTGGCGGGAGGGCCGAATTTCGTAAAGACCCAGTACTTC

V gene: TRBV10-2
J gene: TRBJ2-1
clone size: few
CDR3 length: 15
D gene: TRBD2
CDR3 protein: CASSASGGAGNEQFF
CDR3 DNA: TGCGCCAGCAGTGCTAGCGGGGGGGCGGGGAATGAGCAGTTCTTC

V gene: TRBV20-1
J gene: TRBJ2-4
clone size: .
CDR3 length: 14
D gene: TRBD2
CDR3 protein: CSASRTSPLNIQYF
CDR3 DNA: TGCAGTGCTAGTAGGACTAGCCCGCTAAACATTCAGTACTTC

V gene: TRBV12-3/TRBV12-4
J gene: TRBJ1-2
clone size: .
CDR3 length: 11
D gene: .
CDR3 protein: CASRAGFGYTF
CDR3 DNA: TGTGCCAGCAGAGCAGGGTTTGGCTACACCTTC

V gene: TRBV20-1
J gene: TRBJ2-1
clone size: many
CDR3 length: 13
D gene: .
CDR3 protein: CSAPENRGGEQFF
CDR3 DNA: TGCAGTGCCCCCGAAAACAGGGGAGGTGAGCAGTTCTTC

V gene: TRBV30
J gene: TRBJ2-1
clone size: many
CDR3 length: 11
D gene: .
CDR3 protein: CAWSPGQKQFF
CDR3 DNA: TGTGCCTGGAGTCCCGGACAGAAGCAGTTCTTC

V gene: TRBV4-3
J gene: TRBJ2-1
clone size: .
CDR3 length: 16
D gene: TRBD2
CDR3 protein: CASSQESSGYNNEQFF
CDR3 DNA: TGCGCCAGCAGCCAAGAGTCTAGCGGATACAACAATGAGCAGTTCTTC

V gene: TRBV10-3
J gene: TRBJ2-7
clone size: few
CDR3 length: 12
D gene: .
CDR3 protein: CAISEIPYEQYF
CDR3 DNA: TGTGCCATCAGTGAAATTCCTTACGAGCAGTACTTC

V gene: TRBV21-1
J gene: TRBJ2-1
clone size: .
CDR3 length: 11
D gene: .
CDR3 protein: CASKGDNEQFF
CDR3 DNA: TGTGCCAGCAAGGGTGACAATGAGCAGTTCTTC

V gene: TRBV10-3
J gene: TRBJ2-7
clone size: few
CDR3 length: 14
D gene: .
CDR3 protein: CAIGRTMSSYEQYF
CDR3 DNA: TGTGCCATCGGACGGACAATGTCAAGCTACGAGCAGTACTTC

V gene: TRBV12-5
J gene: TRBJ2-6
clone size: .
CDR3 length: 14
D gene: .
CDR3 protein: CASGLNRGANVLTF
CDR3 DNA: TGTGCTAGTGGTTTGAACAGGGGGGCCAACGTCCTGACTTTC

V gene: TRBV3-1
J gene: TRBJ2-1
clone size: many
CDR3 length: 12
D gene: .
CDR3 protein: CASSRQQNEQFF
CDR3 DNA: TGTGCCAGCAGCCGACAGCAAAATGAGCAGTTCTTC

V gene: TRBV18
J gene: TRBJ1-6
clone size: .
CDR3 length: 13
D gene: .
CDR3 protein: CASSMQGTSPLHF
CDR3 DNA: TGTGCCAGCTCTATGCAGGGGACCTCACCCCTCCACTTT

V gene: TRBV2
J gene: TRBJ2-2
clone size: few
CDR3 length: 15
D gene: .
CDR3 protein: CASSVLGTGGGELFF
CDR3 DNA: TGTGCCAGCAGTGTCTTGGGAACCGGGGGCGGGGAGCTGTTTTTT

V gene: TRBV24-1
J gene: TRBJ2-5
clone size: .
CDR3 length: 13
D gene: .
CDR3 protein: CATSDRRTGTQYF
CDR3 DNA: TGTGCCACCAGTGATCGACGAACAGGGACCCAGTACTTC

V gene: TRBV7-9
J gene: TRBJ2-5
clone size: .
CDR3 length: 16
D gene: .
CDR3 protein: CASSLRQGVSRETQYF
CDR3 DNA: TGTGCCAGCAGCTTGAGGCAGGGAGTTAGTCGGGAGACCCAGTACTTC

V gene: TRBV7-2
J gene: TRBJ2-1
clone size: many
CDR3 length: 15
D gene: TRBD2
CDR3 protein: CASSPLAGGSNEQFF
CDR3 DNA: TGTGCCAGCAGCCCGCTAGCGGGAGGCAGTAATGAGCAGTTCTTC

V gene: TRBV12-3/TRBV12-4
J gene: TRBJ1-2
clone size: many
CDR3 length: 14
D gene: TRBD1
CDR3 protein: CASSFGTGAYGYTF
CDR3 DNA: TGTGCCAGCAGTTTTGGGACAGGGGCCTATGGCTACACCTTC

V gene: TRBV7-3
J gene: TRBJ2-3
clone size: .
CDR3 length: 14
D gene: .
CDR3 protein: CASSLRQLPDTQYF
CDR3 DNA: TGTGCCAGCAGCTTACGACAGCTCCCAGATACGCAGTATTTT

V gene: TRBV18
J gene: TRBJ2-1
clone size: few
CDR3 length: 16
D gene: .
CDR3 protein: CASSHTPSGGFGEQFF
CDR3 DNA: TGTGCCAGCTCACATACTCCTTCGGGGGGCTTCGGGGAGCAGTTCTTC

V gene: TRBV6-5
J gene: TRBJ2-1
clone size: few
CDR3 length: 16
D gene: .
CDR3 protein: CASSYSNAPPSNEQFF
CDR3 DNA: TGTGCCAGCAGTTACTCGAATGCTCCTCCGTCCAATGAGCAGTTCTTC